This TCR beta chain was obtained from a study of shared clonotypes between healthy human individuals. This clone was observed a few times. This CDR3 has 15 amino acids. Per germline, CDR1 SGHRS and CDR2 YFSETQ. The V gene lost 3 bases and the J gene lost 4 bases, with 17 bases spanning the gap. The table came from immunoSEQ multiplex PCR; TCRdb's copy has only in-frame clones and leaves some out. Here the sample spans over a million clones, around 78% being singletons. This receptor was identified in a man younger than 35 in good health. Some clones in this sample may be carry-over from other donors' samples. The V gene is TRBV5-1, the J gene TRBJ2-7; the D is unclear. Sample: memory CD4+ T cells from PBMCs. Subset here: CD45RA-negative fraction. The CDR3 nucleotides are TGCGCCAGCAGCTCGACGGGTCCATCTGGGTACGAGCAGTACTTC. It translates to CASSSTGPSGYEQYF.